A single sample gave rise to the 21 T cell receptor beta chains below, sequenced in a study of CD8+ T cells in alopecia areata (dated by TCRdb to the late 2010s). The library came from the immunoSEQ multiplex PCR assay. For TCR sequencing, RNA was extracted from every sample and reverse transcribed into cDNA to serve as template. Drawn from immuneACCESS, this table holds only the in-frame rearrangements with V and J called that TCRdb kept. Clones are partly lost; checked studies trace under half to an unresolved V gene and leave the rest unexplained. For this sample the table gives about 150,000 clones, of which approximately 56% were detected only once. Jointly, the top ten make up just over 35% of the sample. Sequenced: CD8+ T cells sorted from blood. The receptors derive from a human donor in good health.

The chain links TRBV15 to TRBJ1-5; 10 positions agree with TRBD1. This CDR3 is 15 amino acids long. V was pared by 3 bases and J by 6 bases, with 5 bases of the junction left unmatched. The germline V gene has CDR1 LNHNV and CDR2 YYDKDF (reference sequence). The chain's CDR3 is CATSSDRGLGQPQHF. The CDR3 nucleotides read TGTGCCACCAGCAGTGACAGGGGGCTCGGTCAGCCCCAGCATTTT.

The J gene is TRBJ1-2, the V gene TRBV25-1, with a weak D call TRBD1 (5 bases). The CDR3 sequence is 15 residues long. Trimming removed 3 bases from V and 3 bases from J, with 14 bases in between. Germline V gene sequence: CDR1 MGHDK, CDR2 SYGVNS. The CDR3 coding sequence is TGTGCCAGCAGTGAGGCATCGACAGCGGACTATGGCTACACCTTC. Its protein is CASSEASTADYGYTF.

The chain is built from TRBV7-9 and TRBJ1-1; D is ambiguous. Deletions cut 8 bases from V and 1 base from J, with 17 bases between. The germline CDR1 and CDR2 sequences are SEHNR and FQNEAQ (reference sequence). The CDR3 spans 15 residues. The CDR3 loop is CASASPSSPNTEAFF. CDR3 sequence (DNA): TGTGCCAGCGCTAGCCCGTCCTCACCGAACACTGAAGCTTTCTTT.

A single count supports this clone. The gene calls are TRBV13 and TRBJ1-5; D gene unclear. Germline V gene sequence: CDR1 PRHDT, CDR2 FYEKMQ (reference sequence). Trimming took off 3 bases at V and 4 bases at J, with 7 bases between the two ends. CDR3 length: 13 residues. The CDR3 reads CASSLSRNQPQHF. The DNA for the CDR3 is TGTGCCAGCAGCTTGAGCAGAAATCAGCCCCAGCATTTT.

The chain couples TRBV29-1 to TRBJ2-7, with a possible D match to TRBD1 (5 bases). The germline V gene has CDR1 SQVTM and CDR2 ANQGSEA. The CDR3 length is 12 residues. The V and J ends lost 7 bases and 2 bases respectively, with 12 bases between them. The CDR3 region is CSAQGTTYEQYF. CDR3 coding DNA: TGCAGCGCGCAGGGAACCACCTACGAGCAGTACTTC.

This chain connects TRBV7-9 to TRBJ2-7; possible D gene TRBD1, 5 bases. CDR1 is SEHNR and CDR2 is FQNEAQ in the germline V gene (reference sequence). The CDR3 is 12 residues long. V was pared by 7 bases and J by 4 bases, with 11 bases between. Here the CDR3 DNA reads TGTGCCAGCACTACAGGAATTTACGAGCAGTACTTC. It encodes CASTTGIYEQYF.

This chain links TRBV6-5 with TRBJ2-3; the match to TRBD2 covers 9 bases. In germline, CDR1 is MNHEY, CDR2 SVGAGI. The CDR3 has 16 residues. The V gene end was trimmed by 3 bases and the J gene end by 0 bases; junction bases not matched to a gene: 4. The CDR3 nucleotides read TGTGCCAGCAGTTATGGGCTAGCGGGAAGCACAGATACGCAGTATTTT. It encodes CASSYGLAGSTDTQYF.

This clone occurred once. This rearrangement joins TRBV27 to TRBJ1-5; D is unresolved. Looked up from germline, CDR1 is MNHEY and CDR2 is SMNVEV (reference sequence). The CDR3 spans 14 residues. V was shortened by 5 bases and J by 3 bases, with 11 bases between the two germline ends. This CDR3 reads CASSRTDSNQPQHF. DNA for the CDR3: TGTGCCAGCAGTAGGACGGATTCCAATCAGCCCCAGCATTTT.

The chain combines TRBV5-6 with TRBJ1-5; no firm D call. CDR1 SGHDT and CDR2 YYEEEE come from the germline V gene. The V end lost 3 bases, the J end lost 5 bases, and 24 bases lay between the germline ends. The CDR3 spans 18 residues. CDR3 nucleotides: TGTGCCAGCAGCTCTAAAGTGGGCGATAAAGGCCGCTATCAGCCCCAGCATTTT. Its translation is CASSSKVGDKGRYQPQHF.

The V and J genes are TRBV7-9 and TRBJ2-7; D possibly uses TRBD1 or TRBD2 (5 bases each). V dropped 4 bases and J dropped 2 bases, with 12 bases sitting between them. The germline V gene encodes CDR1 SEHNR and CDR2 FQNEAQ (reference sequence). The CDR3 totals 14 residues. DNA for the CDR3: TGTGCCAGCAGCTCGAATTCGGGACCCTACGAGCAGTACTTC. The encoded protein is CASSSNSGPYEQYF.

This rearrangement joins TRBV7-9 to TRBJ2-5; 8 bases align to TRBD1. V dropped 1 base and J dropped 4; count of bases not matched to a gene: 5. CDR3 length: 15 amino acids. Germline V gene sequence: CDR1 SEHNR, CDR2 FQNEAQ (reference sequence). The CDR3 nucleotides read TGTGCCAGCAGCTTAGAAGGAGGGACAGGAGAGACCCAGTACTTC. Encoded protein: CASSLEGGTGETQYF.

This clone appeared many times. The chain links TRBV28 to TRBJ1-1, with a weak D call TRBD1 (5 bases). Germline loops: CDR1 MDHEN, CDR2 SYDVKM. Trimming pared 0 bases from V and 0 bases from J, leaving 11 bases between. The CDR3 length is 16 residues. This chain's CDR3 is CASSLWGVAMNTEAFF. The CDR3 bases are TGTGCCAGCAGTTTATGGGGGGTAGCCATGAACACTGAAGCTTTCTTT.

Only a few counts were recorded for this clone. The V gene is TRBV29-1, the J gene TRBJ1-1; D unresolved. The CDR3 length is 13 residues. CDR1 and CDR2 from the germline V gene are SQVTM and ANQGSEA. V was cut by 5 bases and J by 0 bases, with 10 bases left in between. The CDR3 protein is CSVWVPMNTEAFF. In DNA, the CDR3 is TGCAGCGTTTGGGTTCCCATGAACACTGAAGCTTTCTTT. The full variable domain, completed using reference TRBV29-1 and TRBJ1-1, is SAVISQKPSRDICQRGTSLTIQCQVDSQVTMMFWYRQQPGQSLTLIATANQGSEATYESGFVIDKFPISRPNLTFSTLTVSNMSPEDSSIYLCSVWVPMNTEAFFGQGTRLTVV.

The chain has TRBV9 and TRBJ1-5; TRBD1 matches at 7 bases. Germline V gene sequence: CDR1 SGDLS, CDR2 YYNGEE. The CDR3 sequence is 15 residues long. J gave up 4 bases and V 7 bases, and 11 bases lay outside the gene matches. CDR3: CASSRTGAMNQPQHF. The CDR3 DNA follows: TGTGCCAGCTCCCGGACAGGCGCGATGAATCAGCCCCAGCATTTT. Looking up the rest from reference TRBV9 and TRBJ1-5 gives the full variable domain: DSGVTQTPKHLITATGQRVTLRCSPRSGDLSVYWYQQSLDQGLQFLIQYYNGEERAKGNILERFSAQQFPDLHSELNLSSLELGDSALYFCASSRTGAMNQPQHFGDGTRLSIL.

This clone was recorded a few times. The V gene is TRBV2, the J gene TRBJ2-5, with unresolved D. Trimming cost V 0 bases and J 5 bases, with 10 bases left between them. Germline V gene sequence: CDR1 SNHLY, CDR2 FYNNEI. The CDR3 runs 14 residues. Here the CDR3 DNA reads TGTGCCAGCAGTGAAGCACTATATGCGGAGACCCAGTACTTC. Residues: CASSEALYAETQYF. The full variable domain, with the rest looked up from reference TRBV2 and TRBJ2-5, is EPEVTQTPSHQVTQMGQEVILRCVPISNHLYFYWYRQILGQKVEFLVSFYNNEISEKSEIFDDQFSVERPDGSNFTLKIRSTKLEDSAMYFCASSEALYAETQYFGPGTRLLVL.

This chain joins TRBV29-1 and TRBJ1-2, with TRBD1 matching 8 bases. The CDR3 loop spans 11 amino acids. J gave up 5 bases and V 4 bases, and 0 bases lay outside the gene matches. Germline V gives CDR1 SQVTM, CDR2 ANQGSEA. The CDR3 loop reads CSVGQGYGYTF. CDR3 coding DNA: TGCAGCGTTGGACAGGGGTATGGCTACACCTTC.

This clone was counted only a few times. The rearrangement uses TRBV29-1 and TRBJ2-1; 10 bases align to TRBD2. Losses at the gene ends were 4 bases for V and 8 bases for J; bases not matched to a gene: 14. Germline CDR1 reads SQVTM; CDR2 reads ANQGSEA. The CDR3 extends over 16 amino acids. The CDR3 DNA sequence: TGCAGCGTTGTGGGCAGGCAGCGGGAGGGTACCGATGAGCAGTTCTTC. Translating gives CSVVGRQREGTDEQFF.

The table lists this clone with a few counts. The chain couples TRBV29-1 to TRBJ2-2, with D perhaps being TRBD1 or TRBD2 (7 bases each). This CDR3 comprises 14 residues. Per germline, CDR1 SQVTM and CDR2 ANQGSEA. V lost 6 bases and J lost 6, with 17 bases in between. CDR3 nucleotide sequence: TGCAGCGTGGAGACAGGGCTAGCGGCCGGGGAGCTGTTTTTT. This codes for CSVETGLAAGELFF.

This clone was detected only a few times. The V call is TRBV11-2, the J call TRBJ2-2; D not certain. Looked up from germline, CDR1 is SGHAT and CDR2 is FQNNGV. V was cut by 5 bases and J by 6 bases, with 4 bases left in between. The CDR3 is 11 amino acids. CDR3 coding DNA: TGTGCCAGCAGCCCCTCCGGGGAGCTGTTTTTT. Its protein is CASSPSGELFF.

The chain links TRBV11-1 to TRBJ2-1; D gene unclear. Germline V gene data show CDR1 as SGHAT and CDR2 as FQDESV (reference sequence). V lost 4 bases to trimming and J lost 8 bases, with 18 bases between them. The CDR3 totals 15 residues. CDR3 nucleotide sequence: TGTGCCAGCAGCTCCGGTGAGCTCCTTGGCGATGAGCAGTTCTTC. Encoded protein: CASSSGELLGDEQFF.

CDR3: CATSRDRAASETQYF. The CDR3 nucleotides are TGTGCCACCAGCAGAGATAGGGCAGCCTCAGAGACCCAGTACTTC. The chain joins TRBV15 to TRBJ2-5; D ambiguous. The CDR3 extends over 15 amino acids. Germline values: CDR1 LNHNV, CDR2 YYDKDF (reference sequence). The V gene lost 0 bases and the J gene lost 4 bases, with 12 bases spanning the gap. The whole variable domain, filled in from reference TRBV15 and TRBJ2-5, reads DAMVIQNPRYQVTQFGKPVTLSCSQTLNHNVMYWYQQKSSQAPKLLFHYYDKDFNNEADTPDNFQSRRPNTSFCFLDIRSPGLGDTAMYLCATSRDRAASETQYFGPGTRLLVL.